The source of this T cell receptor beta chain is a study of T cell repertoires in cytomegalovirus infection. The CDR3 has 14 amino acids. Trimming at V came to 6 bases and at J to 4 bases, leaving 7 bases not matched to a gene. Germline-derived CDR1 and CDR2 are MDHEN and SYDVKM. One entry per CDR3 protein, called by TCRdb with MiXCR from the reads. This sample has 65,000 to 85,000 distinct CDR3 sequences, with about 26% found just once. Details on this clonotype: The antigen is undetermined.

The chain joins TRBV28 to TRBJ2-7; 9 bases match TRBD2. The clonotype was recovered from a human donor in good health (CMV status not recorded). Some clones in this sample may be carry-over from other donors' samples. This specimen consisted of CD8+ T cells from cultured PBMCs, obtained from culture after CMV antigen stimulation. CDR3 sequence: CASRNIAGVYEQYF. CDR3 coding DNA: TGTGCCAGCAGGAATATAGCGGGGGTATACGAGCAGTACTTC.